The 20 T cell receptor beta chains below come from one sample, sequenced in a study of blood T cell repertoires in COVID-19. Sequenced by immunoSEQ multiplex PCR; TCRdb stores in-frame clones only, minus some. The repertoire holds about 74,000 clones, with over 70% as singletons. Sequences were obtained from peripheral blood. These TCRs come from a human donor in a cohort sampled during active COVID-19.

The chain employs TRBV29-1 and TRBJ1-1; D might be TRBD1 (6 bases). CDR1 and CDR2 from the germline V gene are SQVTM and ANQGSEA. There are 10 residues in the CDR3. The ends were cut back, 5 bases at V and 11 bases at J, with 12 bases in the middle. CDR3 in amino acids: CSVRTARAFF. The CDR3 DNA reads TGCAGCGTTAGGACAGCACGGGCTTTCTTT.

The chain is built from TRBV6-2 or TRBV6-3 and TRBJ2-7; 13 nucleotides align to TRBD2. Germline trimming cut 0 bases from V and 1 base from J; bases unmatched to any gene: 6. CDR1 and CDR2 (germline): MNHEY, SVGEGT. The CDR3 totals 18 residues. DNA for the CDR3: TGTGCCAGCAGTTACTCGCGGACTAGCGGGAGAAAGTCCTACGAGCAGTACGTC. Translated, it gives CASSYSRTSGRKSYEQYV.

As regards this clone: Other DNA sequences within the sample encode an identical CDR3. The J gene is TRBJ2-5, the V gene TRBV4-3; 10 bases line up with TRBD2. CDR3 length: 17 residues. With V trimmed by 0 bases and J by 3 bases, 7 bases remained unmatched. Germline CDR1 reads LGHNA; CDR2 reads YSLEER. In DNA, the CDR3 is TGCGCCAGCAGCCAAGATCCCCCTGGACTAGCGGAAGAGACCCAGTACTTC. Protein sequence: CASSQDPPGLAEETQYF.

The V call is TRBV10-3, the J call TRBJ2-7; a weak D match, TRBD2 (7 bases). CDR3 length equals 14 residues. V was clipped by 8 bases and J by 3 bases, with 17 bases between them. Germline V gene data show CDR1 as ENHRY and CDR2 as SYGVKD. In nucleotides, the CDR3 is TGTGCCATCCGGCCTAGCGGACAGAGCTACGAGCAGTACGTC. It codes for CAIRPSGQSYEQYV.

The table lists this clone with many counts. The gene calls are TRBV2 and TRBJ2-3, with TRBD1 identical over 8 bases. J gave up 5 bases and V 2 bases, and 9 bases lay outside the gene matches. This CDR3 has 16 amino acids. The germline CDR1 and CDR2 sequences are SNHLY and FYNNEI. The CDR3 is CASSENRGKIRDTQYF. As DNA, the CDR3 is TGTGCCAGCAGTGAAAACAGGGGGAAAATAAGAGATACGCAGTATTTT.

The V call is TRBV9, the J call TRBJ1-4, with TRBD1 identical over 9 bases. The CDR3 spans 14 residues. The V gene end was trimmed by 2 bases and the J gene end by 7 bases; junction bases not matched to a gene: 3. In germline, CDR1 is SGDLS, CDR2 YYNGEE. CDR3 coding DNA: TGTGCCAGCAGCGTCATGGACAGGGGTGAAAAACTGTTTTTT. This gives the protein CASSVMDRGEKLFF.

V gene TRBV18 combines with J gene TRBJ1-6, with D unresolved. CDR1 is KGHSH and CDR2 is LQKENI in the germline V gene. Trimming stripped 2 bases from V and 9 bases from J, with 8 bases between. This CDR3 comprises 13 residues. The CDR3 protein is CASSPGRSSPLHF. The CDR3 DNA reads as TGTGCCAGCTCACCAGGGAGGAGTTCACCCCTCCACTTT.

A remark on this clone: Other DNA sequences in this specimen translate into the identical CDR3. V is TRBV18 and J is TRBJ1-4; 8 bases are shared with TRBD1. CDR3 length equals 15 residues. V shed 3 bases and J 3 bases; nucleotides not matched to a gene: 3. Germline V gene lookup returns CDR1 KGHSH and CDR2 LQKENI. CDR3 sequence (DNA): TGTGCCAGCTCACCTCCGACAGGGGCTAATGAAAAACTGTTTTTT. Its translation is CASSPPTGANEKLFF.

This clone was recorded only once. The chain links TRBV7-8 to TRBJ1-5; D uncertain. Germline V gives CDR1 SGHVS, CDR2 FQNEAQ. The CDR3 is 16 amino acids. Trimming cost V 3 bases and J 3 bases, with 15 bases left between them. The DNA of the CDR3 is TGTGCCAGCAGCTTGCTTTCATCAGATATCAATCAGCCCCAGCATTTT. Translating it yields CASSLLSSDINQPQHF. Complete variable domain (other parts from reference TRBV7-8 and TRBJ1-5): GAGVSQSPRYKVAKRGQDVALRCDPISGHVSLFWYQQALGQGPEFLTYFQNEAQLDKSGLPSDRFFAERPEGSVSTLKIQRTQQEDSAVYLCASSLLSSDINQPQHFGDGTRLSIL.

In this sample, this clone turned up a few times. The chain carries TRBV2 and TRBJ2-1; D perhaps matches TRBD2 (5 bases). This CDR3 comprises 13 residues. Trimming took off 6 bases at V and 9 bases at J, with 15 bases between the two ends. CDR1 and CDR2 from the germline V gene are SNHLY and FYNNEI. Written as DNA, the CDR3 is TGTGCCAGCAGCGAAACCCGCGCGGGTGAGCAGTTCTTC. This sequence encodes CASSETRAGEQFF.

The genes are TRBV19 and TRBJ2-6; TRBD1 is a possible D gene (6 bases). The V and J ends lost 7 bases and 3 bases respectively, with 13 bases between them. The CDR3 loop spans 15 amino acids. Germline V gene sequence: CDR1 LNHDA, CDR2 SQIVND (reference sequence). CDR3 nucleotides: TGTGCCAGTACTCATCAGGGGAGTGGGGCCAACGTCCTGACTTTC. It encodes CASTHQGSGANVLTF.

This rearrangement joins TRBV7-2 to TRBJ2-3; 7 bases are shared with TRBD2. In germline, CDR1 is SGHTA, CDR2 FQGNSA. V trimming: 1 base; J trimming: 6 bases; junction bases outside the gene matches: 4. The CDR3 length is 14 residues. This CDR3 is CASSLGAGVDTQYF. The CDR3 DNA reads as TGTGCCAGCAGCTTAGGGGCGGGGGTGGATACGCAGTATTTT.

This clone was observed a single time. The rearrangement uses TRBV7-2 and TRBJ1-3; no clear D. The CDR3 is 14 amino acids. The germline gives CDR1 SGHTA, CDR2 FQGNSA. V was pared by 5 bases and J by 0 bases, with 8 bases between. Here the CDR3 reads CASSAGSSGNTIYF. The CDR3 bases are TGTGCCAGCAGCGCAGGCAGCTCTGGAAACACCATATATTTT.

The V call is TRBV30, the J call TRBJ2-3; D is undetermined. CDR1 GTSNPN and CDR2 SVGIG come from the germline V gene (reference sequence). V shed 8 bases and J shed 4 bases, with 13 bases lying between them. This CDR3 region has 12 residues. CDR3 coding DNA: TGTGCCCACCGGCGGTTCGCAGATACGCAGTATTTT. Translated: CAHRRFADTQYF.

V and J are TRBV5-3 and TRBJ1-6; D gene ambiguous. TRBV5-3 is placed among ORFs of uncertain function. The CDR3 runs to 17 residues. The V end lost 3 bases, the J end lost 0 bases, and 13 bases lay between the germline ends. CDR3 residues: CARSSPQASSYNSPLHF. The CDR3 DNA reads as TGTGCCAGAAGCTCGCCGCAGGCAAGCTCCTATAATTCACCCCTCCACTTT.

V is TRBV7-2 and J is TRBJ2-1, with D possibly TRBD2 on 6 matching bases. The V gene's germline CDR1 is SGHTA and CDR2 FQGNSA. The CDR3 is made up of 15 amino acids. Trimming took off 2 bases at V and 11 bases at J, with 19 bases between the two ends. CDR3 loop: CASSLNGGTQTQQFF. For the CDR3, the DNA is TGTGCCAGCAGCTTAAACGGAGGGACTCAAACCCAGCAGTTCTTC.

The CDR3 nucleotides read TGTGCCGTTGGAGGACAGGGAGGCTATGGCTACACCTTC. Translated: CAVGGQGGYGYTF. V is TRBV3-1 (or the pseudogene TRBV3-2) and J is TRBJ1-2; 8 positions match TRBD1. The CDR3 has 13 residues. CDR1 LGHDT and CDR2 YNNKEL come from the germline V gene (reference sequence). Trimming removed 11 bases from V and 4 bases from J; junction bases left unmatched: 9.

V gene TRBV7-3 combines with J gene TRBJ2-3; possible D gene TRBD2, 6 bases. CDR3 size: 16 residues. Between the trimmed V and J ends, which lost 1 base and 0 bases, there was a span of 11 bases. The V gene's germline CDR1 is SGHTA and CDR2 FQGTGA. The CDR3: CASSLNRGLSTDTQYF. The CDR3 DNA reads TGTGCCAGCAGCTTAAACCGGGGACTGAGCACAGATACGCAGTATTTT. Together with reference TRBV7-3 and TRBJ2-3, the CDR3 gives the full variable domain: GAGVSQTPSNKVTEKGKYVELRCDPISGHTALYWYRQSLGQGPEFLIYFQGTGAADDSGLPNDRFFAVRPEGSVSTLKIQRTERGDSAVYLCASSLNRGLSTDTQYFGPGTRLTVL.

The chain has TRBV7-2 and TRBJ2-1; 11 bases line up with TRBD2. The CDR3 length is 16 residues. The V and J ends lost 4 bases and 4 bases, in that order; junction bases with no gene match: 6. Per germline, CDR1 SGHTA and CDR2 FQGNSA. CDR3 region: CASSSLAGGPYNEQFF. DNA for the CDR3: TGTGCCAGCAGCTCATTAGCGGGAGGGCCTTACAATGAGCAGTTCTTC.

V and J are TRBV20-1 and TRBJ2-7; 9 nucleotides line up with TRBD2. With 3 bases clipped from V and 6 bases from J, the junction kept 9 bases outside the gene matches. Germline CDR1 DFQATT, CDR2 SNEGSKA (reference sequence). This CDR3 has 14 amino acids. In DNA, the CDR3 is TGCAGTGCTAGTAGCGGGGGCCTTCCGGGCGAGCAGTACTTC. It encodes CSASSGGLPGEQYF.